Shown below are 21 T cell receptor beta chains from a single sample sequenced in a study of cytomegalovirus exposure and HLA in healthy donors. This PCR relied on a set of 60 Vbeta primers and 13 Jbeta primers. Only in-frame clones appear in the TCRdb table, and some are missing; sequencing was by immunoSEQ multiplex PCR. The profile shows 150,000 to 200,000 clones, more than 65% of them singletons. The sequencing sample was made of PBMCs. Receptors originate from a man aged 18 to 35 in good health and CMV-seropositive.

The chain combines TRBV19 with TRBJ2-7; tentatively, D is TRBD1 (6 bases). Germline CDR1 LNHDA, CDR2 SQIVND (reference sequence). V shed 3 bases and J shed 6 bases, with 24 bases lying between them. This CDR3 comprises 17 residues. DNA for the CDR3: TGTGCCAGTAGTATCGAGTCCCGGGACACACTACCGGTCGAGCAGTACTTC. It specifies CASSIESRDTLPVEQYF.

This clone was seen just once. The chain links TRBV9 to TRBJ2-5, with 7 bases that match TRBD1. The CDR3 sequence is 15 residues long. J lost 5 bases, V lost 4 bases, and 11 bases had no gene match. CDR1 and CDR2 from the germline V gene are SGDLS and YYNGEE. The CDR3 region has the DNA TGTGCCAGCAGCCCCCGGGACAGCGGTCGGGAGACCCAGTACTTC. It codes for CASSPRDSGRETQYF.

The sample holds a few counts of this clone. The V and J genes are TRBV7-2 and TRBJ2-7; D unclear. CDR1 and CDR2 (germline): SGHTA, FQGNSA. Trimming took off 6 bases at V and 4 bases at J, with 10 bases between the two ends. The CDR3 length is 12 residues. The CDR3 region is CASSDRSYEQYF. DNA of the CDR3: TGTGCCAGCAGTGATAGGAGTTACGAGCAGTACTTC.

The rearrangement links TRBV4-3 to TRBJ1-6; tentative D call: TRBD1 (5 bases). Trimming cost V 0 bases and J 5 bases, with 8 bases left between them. The CDR3 spans 15 residues. CDR1 is LGHNA and CDR2 is YSLEER in the germline V gene. The CDR3 is CASSQDRGNNSPLHF. The CDR3 DNA sequence: TGCGCCAGCAGCCAAGACCGGGGGAATAATTCACCCCTCCACTTT.

The J gene is TRBJ2-1, the V gene TRBV6-5; D uncertain. The CDR3 has 12 amino acids. With 6 bases removed from V and 5 bases from J, the gap between germline ends came to 8 bases. CDR1 and CDR2 (germline): MNHEY, SVGAGI. The CDR3 DNA follows: TGTGCCAGCAGCCTGACAAACAATGAGCAGTTCTTC. It codes for CASSLTNNEQFF.

This clone was found once. The V gene is TRBV11-2, the J gene TRBJ1-3; D call uncertain. V shed 4 bases and J shed 4 bases, with 11 bases lying between them. Germline values: CDR1 SGHAT, CDR2 FQNNGV. This CDR3 region has 14 residues. The CDR3: CASSYKTGGNTIYF. CDR3 coding DNA: TGTGCCAGCAGCTACAAAACCGGGGGAAACACCATATATTTT. The entire variable domain, with the rest obtained from reference TRBV11-2 and TRBJ1-3, is as follows: EAGVAQSPRYKIIEKRQSVAFWCNPISGHATLYWYQQILGQGPKLLIQFQNNGVVDDSQLPKDRFSAERLKGVDSTLKIQPAKLEDSAVYLCASSYKTGGNTIYFGEGSWLTVV.

This clone was found a few times. This chain joins TRBV5-6 and TRBJ2-3; maybe TRBD1 (6 bases). The CDR3 spans 16 residues. The germline V and J ends were trimmed by 0 bases and 2 bases, with 13 bases remaining between them. Germline V lookup: CDR1 SGHDT, CDR2 YYEEEE. CDR3 loop: CASSLGSTGPTDTQYF. The CDR3 DNA is TGTGCCAGCAGCTTGGGGTCCACAGGGCCCACAGATACGCAGTATTTT.

This chain connects TRBV21-1 to TRBJ1-1; the D call TRBD1 from the table was never checked on the DNA. TRBV21-1 is listed as a pseudogene. The CDR3 totals 14 residues. The CDR3, as DNA: TGTGCCAGCAGCCCGCGACAGATGAACACTGAAGCTTTCTTT. It codes for CASSPRQMNTEAFF.

This clone was picked up one time. The gene calls are TRBV9 and TRBJ2-7, with a weak D call TRBD2 (6 bases). V dropped 3 bases and J dropped 1 base, with 17 bases sitting between them. CDR1 is SGDLS and CDR2 is YYNGEE in the germline V gene. The CDR3 has 16 residues. The CDR3 bases are TGTGCCAGCAGCGAGGCCCACGGGAGAGAATCCTACGAGCAGTACTTC. Amino acids: CASSEAHGRESYEQYF. The variable domain in full, completed from reference TRBV9 and TRBJ2-7, reads DSGVTQTPKHLITATGQRVTLRCSPRSGDLSVYWYQQSLDQGLQFLIQYYNGEERAKGNILERFSAQQFPDLHSELNLSSLELGDSALYFCASSEAHGRESYEQYFGPGTRLTVT.

The chain uses TRBV4-1 and TRBJ1-2, with 7 bases that match TRBD1. Trimming cost V 0 bases and J 3 bases; bases outside gene matches: 13. Per the germline V gene, CDR1 is MGHRA and CDR2 is YSYEKL. This CDR3 has 18 amino acids. The CDR3 nucleotides are TGCGCCAGCAGCCAAGAAGTTGCGCAGGGGGACGGGGACTATGGCTACACCTTC. The encoded protein is CASSQEVAQGDGDYGYTF.

This chain joins TRBV2 and TRBJ2-3, with D possibly TRBD2 on 6 matching bases. Germline values: CDR1 SNHLY, CDR2 FYNNEI. The CDR3 spans 12 residues. The ends were cut back, 6 bases at V and 6 bases at J, with 10 bases in the middle. The CDR3 region has the DNA TGTGCCAGCAGAAGACTAGTTGATACGCAGTATTTT. Amino acid sequence: CASRRLVDTQYF.

A single count supports this clone. CDR3 residues: CAISESGYTSVGGDEQFF. CDR3 nucleotides: TGTGCCATCAGTGAGTCGGGATACACTAGTGTGGGGGGTGATGAGCAGTTCTTC. This rearrangement joins TRBV10-3 to TRBJ2-1, with D tentatively TRBD2 (6 bases). Per the germline V gene, CDR1 is ENHRY and CDR2 is SYGVKD. The CDR3 consists of 18 residues. The V end was cut by 0 bases, the J end by 8 bases, with 23 bases between.

The J gene is TRBJ2-1, the V gene TRBV29-1, with a possible D match to TRBD2 (6 bases). The CDR3 totals 14 residues. Germline lookup yields CDR1 SQVTM and CDR2 ANQGSEA. Trimming removed 5 bases from V and 3 bases from J, with 14 bases in between. In DNA form, the CDR3 reads TGCAGCGTTCATATGGGACTCGGCTACAATGAGCAGTTCTTC. As protein: CSVHMGLGYNEQFF.

V gene TRBV28 combines with J gene TRBJ2-7, with TRBD2 matching 7 bases. Germline CDR1 is MDHEN and CDR2 is SYDVKM. With V trimmed by 6 bases and J by 5 bases, 10 bases remained unmatched. There are 14 residues in the CDR3. The CDR3 loop is CASSVLQAGDEQYF. The CDR3 bases are TGTGCCAGCAGCGTCCTACAGGCGGGGGACGAGCAGTACTTC.

The J gene is TRBJ2-5, the V gene TRBV19; TRBD2 is a possible D gene (5 bases). The CDR3 runs to 14 residues. Germline CDR1 LNHDA, CDR2 SQIVND (reference sequence). Trimming pared 3 bases from V and 5 bases from J, leaving 13 bases between. The CDR3 region is CASSIVASSETQYF. CDR3 DNA sequence: TGTGCCAGTAGTATCGTGGCTAGCTCGGAGACCCAGTACTTC. Filled out from reference TRBV19 and TRBJ2-5, the complete variable domain reads DGGITQSPKYLFRKEGQNVTLSCEQNLNHDAMYWYRQDPGQGLRLIYYSQIVNDFQKGDIAEGYSVSREKKESFPLTVTSAQKNPTAFYLCASSIVASSETQYFGPGTRLLVL.

V usage is TRBV27 and J usage is TRBJ2-3; 8 bases are a match to TRBD2. V dropped 7 bases and J dropped 2; count of bases not matched to a gene: 14. Germline V gene sequence: CDR1 MNHEY, CDR2 SMNVEV (reference sequence). CDR3 size: 17 residues. CDR3 loop: CASNFRGLAGYTDTQYF. The CDR3, as DNA: TGTGCCAGCAACTTTCGTGGATTAGCGGGATACACAGATACGCAGTATTTT.

The rearrangement uses TRBV27 and TRBJ2-7; D might be TRBD2 (7 bases). The CDR3 sequence is 13 residues long. Trimming took off 7 bases at V and 5 bases at J, with 15 bases between the two ends. Germline CDR1 MNHEY, CDR2 SMNVEV (reference sequence). The CDR3, as DNA: TGTGCCAGCACTTCGCCGGGGGGCCACGAGCAGTACTTC. Its protein is CASTSPGGHEQYF.

This chain links TRBV14 with TRBJ1-2; D gene uncertain. The CDR3 is made up of 13 amino acids. The V end was cut by 2 bases, the J end by 4 bases, with 8 bases between. Per germline, CDR1 SGHDN and CDR2 FVKESK. CDR3 sequence (DNA): TGTGCCAGCAGCCAAAACGGGATCTATGGCTACACCTTC. Its translation: CASSQNGIYGYTF.

This rearrangement joins TRBV6-5 to TRBJ2-1; 8 bases align to TRBD2. Germline V gene data show CDR1 as MNHEY and CDR2 as SVGAGI. The CDR3 loop spans 16 amino acids. J gave up 8 bases and V 2 bases, and 11 bases lay outside the gene matches. CDR3 DNA sequence: TGTGCCAGCAGTTACCAAGCGGGAGTCGTTGTTTATGAGCAGTTCTTC. This sequence encodes CASSYQAGVVVYEQFF.

The rearrangement links TRBV4-1 to TRBJ2-1, with 8 bases lining up with TRBD2. Germline V gene sequence: CDR1 MGHRA, CDR2 YSYEKL. This CDR3 contains 18 residues. V dropped 0 bases and J dropped 10; count of bases not matched to a gene: 17. The CDR3 DNA is TGCGCCAGCAGCCAAGAGGGAGTGACTAGCGAACCGTGGTGGGAGCAGTTCTTC. Amino acids: CASSQEGVTSEPWWEQFF.

The chain couples TRBV28 to TRBJ2-7; D is unclear. CDR3 length equals 11 residues. The germline CDR1 and CDR2 sequences are MDHEN and SYDVKM. V dropped 8 bases and J dropped 4 bases, with 9 bases sitting between them. CDR3 sequence (DNA): TGTGCCAGCCATAATCAGTACGAGCAGTACTTC. Translating gives CASHNQYEQYF.